This T cell receptor beta chain was obtained from a study of blood T cells in healthy people across ages. Regarding the study as a whole: Estimates drawn from one million T cells were deemed to understate diversity. Long-lived and aged donors differed, with more naive CD4+ cells and higher diversity in the long-lived. Getting older went along with TCR beta diversity per million T cells dropping roughly linearly.

For this clonotype: Antigen: not known.

Combining a sample-barcoded 5' primer with a J-beta primer mix, a second PCR ran for roughly 7 to 11 cycles. Researchers report that each sample yielded at least 2.5 million CDR3-containing paired-end reads. TCRdb itself ran the 5' RACE reads through MiXCR, one entry per CDR3 protein. The repertoire holds about 1.4 million distinct CDR3 sequences, with 59% as singletons. The TCR sequence derives from a man aged 18-30 years in good health. Sequencing was carried out using blood.

The CDR3 DNA reads TGTGCCAGCAGCCAATACCCTGGGGCCAACGTCCTGACTTTC. Translated: CASSQYPGANVLTF. The genes are TRBV4-2 and TRBJ2-6; D is unresolved. Trimming removed 2 bases from V and 2 bases from J, with 4 bases in between. Germline loops: CDR1 LGHNA, CDR2 YNFKEQ. This CDR3 spans 14 amino acids.